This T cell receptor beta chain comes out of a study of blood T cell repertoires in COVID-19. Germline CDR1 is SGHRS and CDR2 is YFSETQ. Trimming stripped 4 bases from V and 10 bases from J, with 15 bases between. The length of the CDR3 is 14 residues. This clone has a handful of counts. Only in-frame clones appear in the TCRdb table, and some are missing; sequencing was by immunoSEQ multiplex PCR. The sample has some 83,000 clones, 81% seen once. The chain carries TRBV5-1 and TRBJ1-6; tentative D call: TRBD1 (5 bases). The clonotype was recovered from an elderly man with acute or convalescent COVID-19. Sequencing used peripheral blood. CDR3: CASSEQGRGSPLHF. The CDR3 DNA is TGCGCCAGCAGCGAGCAGGGAAGGGGCTCACCCCTCCACTTT.